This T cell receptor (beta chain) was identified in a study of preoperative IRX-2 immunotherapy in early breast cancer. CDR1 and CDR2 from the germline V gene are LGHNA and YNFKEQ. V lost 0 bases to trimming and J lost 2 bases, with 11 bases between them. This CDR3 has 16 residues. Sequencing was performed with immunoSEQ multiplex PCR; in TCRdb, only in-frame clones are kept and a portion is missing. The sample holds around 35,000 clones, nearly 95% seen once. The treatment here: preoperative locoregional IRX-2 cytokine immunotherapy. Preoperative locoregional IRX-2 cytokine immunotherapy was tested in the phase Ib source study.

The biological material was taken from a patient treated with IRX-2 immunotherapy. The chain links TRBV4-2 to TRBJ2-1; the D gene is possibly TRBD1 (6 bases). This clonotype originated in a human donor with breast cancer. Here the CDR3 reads CASSQEYRVAYNEQFF. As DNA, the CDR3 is TGTGCCAGCAGCCAAGAATACAGGGTGGCCTACAATGAGCAGTTCTTC.